The source of this T cell receptor (beta chain) is a study of T cell responses to AZD1222 COVID-19 vaccine. Pooling covered second doses at about 4 or about 12 weeks. Germline V gene data show CDR1 as LNHDA and CDR2 as SQIVND (reference sequence). This CDR3 is 18 amino acids long. The J segment lost 4 bases and the V segment lost 4 bases, leaving 13 bases of the junction unmatched. Broader study findings: The study sampled repertoires only after the peak T cell response. Just six AZD1222 recipients were seropositive at baseline. Most donors were white British and more were female, and clonal diversity was possibly underestimated.

About this clone itself: What it binds is not known.

Clones were read by immunoSEQ multiplex PCR, and TCRdb kept only the in-frame ones, dropping some. This sample has about 160,000 clones; 75% to 95% occur once, and the top ten carry roughly 3.1%. The receptor's source is an adult who received the AZD1222 COVID-19 vaccine. The material was peripheral blood, obtained 28 days after the second AZD1222 dose. The chain links TRBV19 to TRBJ2-5; TRBD1 matches at 12 bases. The DNA for the CDR3 is TGTGCCAGTAGTAAGGGACAGGGGGCTGCTCATCGCCGAGAGACCCAGTACTTC. This translates into CASSKGQGAAHRRETQYF.